This record looks at one TCR beta chain sequence and its context. Antigen specificity is unknown. Vbeta (60) and Jbeta (13) primers were used in the PCR. Profiling relied on immunoSEQ multiplex PCR, and the TCRdb table lists in-frame clones only, not all of them. The sample records around 100,000 clones, about 88% being singletons. The sample is drawn from a study of cytomegalovirus exposure and HLA in healthy donors. Study-level results: According to a later analysis, most TCR beta chains associated with CMV appeared HLA-restricted. A missense DCLRE1C variant was associated with V- and J-gene trimming of TCR beta chains in a later analysis, and an independent cohort replicated the association. In a later analysis, compared with equally common non-associated chains, HLA-associated beta chains were more expanded.

From germline, CDR1 is MNHEY and CDR2 SMNVEV (reference sequence). V lost 6 bases and J 0 bases, leaving 9 bases between the germline ends. The CDR3 totals 15 residues. The specimen sequenced was PBMCs. The receptor comes from a man younger than 30 in good health and CMV-seronegative. The chain uses TRBV27 and TRBJ1-6, with D hard to call. DNA of the CDR3: TGTGCCAGCAGACAGAAAAGCTCCTATAATTCACCCCTCCACTTT. Its translation: CASRQKSSYNSPLHF.